This T cell receptor beta chain comes out of a study of cytomegalovirus exposure and HLA in healthy donors. Whole-study findings and limits: Researchers left out some V segments, among them TRBV6-2 and TRBV6-3, as indistinguishable.

It was with 60 Vbeta and 13 Jbeta primers that the PCR ran. Only in-frame clones appear in the TCRdb table, and some are missing; sequencing was by immunoSEQ multiplex PCR. The sample includes 140,000 or so clones, 75% to 80% of them seen just once. Germline V lookup: CDR1 KGHSH, CDR2 LQKENI. The length of the CDR3 is 15 residues. V shed 4 bases and J 4 bases; nucleotides not matched to a gene: 6. In the case of this clone: Its antigen is undetermined.

The chain combines TRBV18 with TRBJ2-7, with TRBD1 matching over 11 bases. The sequence derives from a woman in her twenties or thirties in good health and CMV-seronegative. Material for sequencing was PBMCs. The CDR3 reads CASSLPGTGGYEQYF. The DNA of the CDR3 is TGTGCCAGCTCACTACCCGGGACAGGGGGATACGAGCAGTACTTC.